The TCR beta chain described here comes from a study of cytomegalovirus exposure and HLA in healthy donors. Study results and limitations: Reportedly, cytomegalovirus status was diagnosed with high sensitivity and specificity. There were a few CMV-associated chains whose specificity for CMV antigens was confirmed in vitro.

Sequencing was performed with immunoSEQ multiplex PCR; in TCRdb, only in-frame clones are kept and a portion is missing. The table includes fewer than 120,000 clones, around 89% detected once. Germline V lookup: CDR1 SEHNR, CDR2 FQNEAQ (reference sequence). The CDR3 has 15 residues. The V gene end was trimmed by 2 bases and the J gene end by 5 bases; junction bases not matched to a gene: 2. Details on this clone: Antigen specificity is unknown.

The sequenced material came from PBMCs. The chain is built from TRBV7-9 and TRBJ2-7, with 14 bases fitting TRBD2. The TCR was taken from a woman aged 25 to 39 in good health and CMV-seropositive. The CDR3 sequence is CASSLKGLAGDEQYF. The DNA for the CDR3 is TGTGCCAGCAGCTTAAAGGGACTAGCGGGAGACGAGCAGTACTTC. Full variable domain (outside the CDR3, taken from reference TRBV7-9 and TRBJ2-7): DTGVSQNPRHKITKRGQNVTFRCDPISEHNRLYWYRQTLGQGPEFLTYFQNEAQLEKSRLLSDRFSAERPKGSFSTLEIQRTEQGDSAMYLCASSLKGLAGDEQYFGPGTRLTVT.